The present entry profiles one T cell receptor beta chain with its context. These data belong to a study of blood T cell repertoires in COVID-19. Original processing methods: Cell counts per sample came from amplifying reference gene primers. Assay: immunoSEQ multiplex PCR; the TCRdb copy retains only in-frame clones and omits some. V, J and clone size were drawn from that table, and D and trimming were deduced from the DNA. Of about 200,000 clones detected, more than 75% appear once; the ten largest clones hold around 4.9%. Sequencing used peripheral blood. The receptor's source is a woman of 80 years or more with acute or convalescent COVID-19.

In DNA form, the CDR3 reads TGTGCCAGCCGGACAGGGCCCGCGAGTCAGCCCCAGCATTTT. Translated, it gives CASRTGPASQPQHF. The gene calls are TRBV2 and TRBJ1-5; the match to TRBD1 covers 8 bases. The trim removed 8 bases at V and 6 bases at J, leaving 9 bases unmatched. The V gene's germline CDR1 is SNHLY and CDR2 FYNNEI. The CDR3 totals 14 residues.